This entry lists 13 T cell receptor beta chains sequenced from one sample in a study of human T cells and chemical hapten exposure. TCRdb re-derived calls from the RACE reads in MiXCR, one entry per CDR3 protein. The profile shows 30,000 to 35,000 distinct CDR3 sequences, 5.5% of them singletons. As to time point: healthy volunteer bleed at 6 weeks. The total RNA was obtained from whole blood that was not fractionated. The source material was whole blood. These receptors were taken from a human donor in good health. Some clones in this sample may be carry-over from other donors' samples.

This sequence joins TRBV12-3 or TRBV12-4 and TRBJ1-1; possible D gene TRBD1, 5 bases. The CDR3 is 13 residues long. V was pared by 3 bases and J by 5 bases, with 10 bases between. CDR3 sequence reads: CASSLGPRTEAFF. CDR3 in DNA: TGTGCCAGCAGTTTGGGACCCAGAACTGAAGCTTTCTTT.

This clonotype was observed at least ten times. V is TRBV18 and J is TRBJ2-2, with D maybe TRBD1 (6 bases). The CDR3 spans 16 residues. CDR1 is KGHSH, CDR2 LQKENI, per germline. V was clipped by 3 bases and J by 7 bases, with 18 bases between them. Written as DNA, the CDR3 is TGTGCCAGCTCACCGACCCCCAGGGGCGCCGACGGGGAGCTGTTTTTT. Translating it yields CASSPTPRGADGELFF.

Many counts were recorded for this clonotype. The rearrangement links TRBV28 to TRBJ1-5; a weak D match, TRBD1 (6 bases). The V end was cut by 6 bases, the J end by 9 bases, with 15 bases between. The CDR3 has 13 residues. The germline V gene encodes CDR1 MDHEN and CDR2 SYDVKM. CDR3 nucleotide sequence: TGTGCCAGCAGCCCCAGCTTAGGGGGGCCCCAGCATTTT. Residues: CASSPSLGGPQHF.

The table lists this clonotype with many counts. V usage is TRBV7-9 and J usage is TRBJ2-2; D unresolved. The CDR3 length is 15 residues. The ends were cut back, 4 bases at V and 0 bases at J, with 9 bases in the middle. CDR1 SEHNR and CDR2 FQNEAQ come from the germline V gene (reference sequence). The CDR3 reads CASSSDPTNTGELFF. DNA for the CDR3: TGTGCCAGCAGCTCTGACCCGACGAACACCGGGGAGCTGTTTTTT.

This clonotype was detected ten times or more. The J gene is TRBJ2-1, the V gene TRBV20-1, with 9 bases that match TRBD2. The CDR3 extends over 13 amino acids. The V and J ends lost 3 bases and 8 bases, in that order; junction bases with no gene match: 5. Germline V gives CDR1 DFQATT, CDR2 SNEGSKA (reference sequence). This CDR3 reads CSAREGLADEQFF. The CDR3 DNA reads TGCAGTGCTAGGGAGGGACTAGCCGATGAGCAGTTCTTC.

Concerning this clonotype itself: Since a much larger clone is just one base distant, this may be a read error. The rearrangement links TRBV20-1 to TRBJ1-4, with 9 bases matching TRBD1. The CDR3 totals 15 residues. Looked up from germline, CDR1 is DFQATT and CDR2 is SNEGSKA (reference sequence). CDR3: CSARDRGTGTETLFF. For the CDR3, the DNA is TGCAGTGCTAGAGATCGAGGGACAGGGACTGAAACACTGTTTTTT.

There are many counts of this clonotype. This sequence joins TRBV6-5 and TRBJ2-5; tentative D call: TRBD2 (7 bases). The V gene lost 4 bases and the J gene lost 2 bases, with 14 bases spanning the gap. The CDR3 loop spans 15 amino acids. Germline-derived CDR1 and CDR2 are MNHEY and SVGAGI. This chain's CDR3 is CASSSLRGGQETQYF. CDR3 DNA sequence: TGTGCCAGCAGTTCTCTTAGGGGGGGACAAGAGACCCAGTACTTC.

Many counts were recorded for this clonotype. The rearrangement joins TRBV10-3 to TRBJ1-6, with D maybe TRBD1 (5 bases). V dropped 0 bases and J dropped 8 bases, with 11 bases sitting between them. Germline V lookup: CDR1 ENHRY, CDR2 SYGVKD. CDR3 length: 15 residues. The CDR3 spells CAISESQGADSPLHF. The DNA for the CDR3 is TGTGCCATCAGTGAGTCCCAGGGAGCGGATTCACCCCTCCACTTT.

In its sample, this clonotype was seen a few times. The V call is TRBV7-2, the J call TRBJ1-5, with 7 bases aligning to TRBD1. V lost 5 bases and J lost 0; bases outside the gene matches: 4. This CDR3 has 15 residues. The germline gives CDR1 SGHTA, CDR2 FQGNSA. As DNA, the CDR3 is TGTGCCAGCAGCCCACAGGGGAATAGCAATCAGCCCCAGCATTTT. Its protein is CASSPQGNSNQPQHF.

This clonotype was seen at least ten times. The V gene is TRBV5-4, the J gene TRBJ2-3; 7 bases are a match to TRBD2. Germline lookup yields CDR1 SGHNT and CDR2 YYREEE (reference sequence). This CDR3 is built from 15 residues. Losses at the gene ends were 2 bases for V and 1 base for J; bases not matched to a gene: 4. Here the CDR3 reads CASSFGGGGTDTQYF. CDR3 DNA: TGTGCCAGCAGCTTCGGCGGGGGTGGCACAGATACGCAGTATTTT.

This clonotype was seen many times. The V and J genes are TRBV27 and TRBJ1-4, with D perhaps matching TRBD1 (6 bases). The CDR3 is 19 residues long. Germline V gene sequence: CDR1 MNHEY, CDR2 SMNVEV (reference sequence). V was clipped by 0 bases and J by 0 bases, with 17 bases between them. The CDR3 loop reads CASSLSTGRDYATNEKLFF. CDR3 nucleotides: TGTGCCAGCAGTTTATCAACAGGGAGGGACTATGCAACTAATGAAAAACTGTTTTTT.

This clonotype appeared many times. This chain uses TRBV28 with TRBJ2-3; D ambiguous. Trimming cost V 2 bases and J 0 bases, with 9 bases left between them. Germline CDR1 and CDR2: MDHEN and SYDVKM. The CDR3 contains 15 residues. The CDR3 loop is CASSLPGSSTDTQYF. The CDR3 DNA reads as TGTGCCAGCAGTTTACCAGGATCCAGCACAGATACGCAGTATTTT.

This clonotype was seen ten or more times. This chain uses TRBV7-2 with TRBJ2-3; D is ambiguous. The germline V gene has CDR1 SGHTA and CDR2 FQGNSA. CDR3 length: 13 amino acids. V lost 2 bases to trimming and J lost 5 bases, with 8 bases between them. CDR3 region: CASSLRRLDTQYF. The CDR3 coding sequence is TGTGCCAGCAGCTTACGAAGATTAGATACGCAGTATTTT. The variable domain in full, completed from reference TRBV7-2 and TRBJ2-3, reads GAGVSQSPSNKVTEKGKDVELRCDPISGHTALYWYRQSLGQGLEFLIYFQGNSAPDKSGLPSDRFSAERTGGSVSTLTIQRTQQEDSAVYLCASSLRRLDTQYFGPGTRLTVL.